The 31 T cell receptor beta chains in this list originate from one sample, sequenced in a study of cytomegalovirus exposure and HLA in healthy donors. PCR amplification relied on 60 Vbeta primers (plus 13 Jbeta primers). The table came from immunoSEQ multiplex PCR; TCRdb's copy has only in-frame clones and leaves some out. The table lists 140,000 or so clones, about three quarters of them singletons, with 1.7% in the top ten. The sample consisted of PBMCs. These receptors originate from a woman aged 25-40 years in good health and CMV-seronegative.

V and J are TRBV5-6 and TRBJ1-1; D gene unclear. The V end lost 4 bases, the J end lost 2 bases, and 9 bases lay between the germline ends. Looked up from germline, CDR1 is SGHDT and CDR2 is YYEEEE. The CDR3 runs to 13 residues. CDR3 sequence (DNA): TGTGCCAGCAGCCACCCGGGTAACACTGAAGCTTTCTTT. It is translated as CASSHPGNTEAFF.

The rearrangement joins TRBV5-1 to TRBJ1-1, with D unclear. Germline V gives CDR1 SGHRS, CDR2 YFSETQ. The CDR3 totals 15 residues. V lost 0 bases to trimming and J lost 3 bases, with 12 bases between them. The CDR3 reads CASSLVAGMDTEAFF. The CDR3 DNA reads TGCGCCAGCAGCTTGGTCGCCGGGATGGACACTGAAGCTTTCTTT.

Worth noting for this clone: In the same sample, other DNA sequences code for this CDR3. The chain is built from TRBV29-1 and TRBJ1-2; D perhaps matches TRBD1 (5 bases). This CDR3 is 11 amino acids long. The V gene lost 1 base and the J gene lost 8 bases, with 8 bases spanning the gap. In germline, CDR1 is SQVTM, CDR2 ANQGSEA. The CDR3 is CSVEVGGGYTF. DNA of the CDR3: TGCAGCGTTGAAGTTGGGGGGGGCTACACCTTC.

This clone occurred a few times. V gene TRBV10-1 combines with J gene TRBJ1-1; 7 nucleotides line up with TRBD1. V trimming: 1 base; J trimming: 3 bases; junction bases outside the gene matches: 5. Germline CDR1 WNHNN, CDR2 SYGVQD (reference sequence). This CDR3 is built from 15 residues. The CDR3 loop is CASSELRGPDTEAFF. In DNA, the CDR3 is TGCGCCAGCAGTGAGTTGAGGGGGCCGGACACTGAAGCTTTCTTT.

A few counts support this clone. Other DNA sequences of this sample code for an identical CDR3. The gene calls are TRBV15 and TRBJ1-3; D may be TRBD1 (6 bases). This CDR3 has 14 residues. The germline V and J ends were trimmed by 0 bases and 3 bases, with 6 bases remaining between them. Germline V lookup: CDR1 LNHNV, CDR2 YYDKDF (reference sequence). The chain's CDR3 is CATSRDRGGNTIYF. CDR3 in DNA: TGTGCCACCAGCAGAGACAGGGGTGGAAACACCATATATTTT.

The rearrangement uses TRBV5-1 and TRBJ1-2; 8 bases agree with TRBD1. The V and J ends lost 4 bases and 5 bases, in that order; junction bases with no gene match: 7. Germline CDR1 reads SGHRS; CDR2 reads YFSETQ. CDR3 length equals 14 residues. CDR3 nucleotides: TGCGCCAGCAGCCGCACGACAGGGGATTATGGCTACACCTTC. Protein sequence: CASSRTTGDYGYTF.

This clone turned up a few times. V gene TRBV9 combines with J gene TRBJ1-6; the match to TRBD1 covers 7 bases. Germline V gene lookup returns CDR1 SGDLS and CDR2 YYNGEE. This CDR3 has 19 amino acids. V trimming: 0 bases; J trimming: 6 bases; junction bases outside the gene matches: 15. The CDR3 region has the DNA TGTGCCAGCAGCGTAGAGCCAGTGGGACAGCGCACGCTTAATTCACCCCTCCACTTT. Protein: CASSVEPVGQRTLNSPLHF.

This clone turned up a few times. This sequence joins TRBV6-1 and TRBJ2-3; 9 bases map to TRBD1. The CDR3 is 16 amino acids. The V segment lost 1 base and the J segment 6 bases; nucleotides outside the gene matches: 8. Germline V CDR1 and CDR2: MNHNS, SASEGT. CDR3 protein: CASSEEGTGRFDTQYF. CDR3 bases: TGTGCCAGCAGTGAAGAGGGGACAGGGAGATTCGATACGCAGTATTTT.

The chain is built from TRBV30 and TRBJ1-1, with TRBD1 as a possible D gene (5 bases). CDR3 length: 16 amino acids. V lost 3 bases and J 4 bases, leaving 21 bases between the germline ends. Germline assignment: CDR1 GTSNPN and CDR2 SVGIG (reference sequence). CDR3 sequence: CAWRAGTGSWATEAFF. The CDR3 DNA is TGTGCCTGGAGAGCCGGGACTGGAAGTTGGGCCACTGAAGCTTTCTTT. Full variable domain (missing parts from reference TRBV30 and TRBJ1-1): SQTIHQWPATLVQPVGSPLSLECTVEGTSNPNLYWYRQAAGRGLQLLFYSVGIGQISSEVPQNLSASRPQDRQFILSSKKLLLSDSGFYLCAWRAGTGSWATEAFFGQGTRLTVV.

The chain is built from TRBV29-1 and TRBJ1-5; TRBD1 matches at 9 bases. The length of the CDR3 is 14 residues. V lost 6 bases, J lost 5 bases, and 8 bases stayed unmatched. Germline V gives CDR1 SQVTM, CDR2 ANQGSEA. For the CDR3, the DNA is TGCAGCGTGTCTACCGGGACAGGGCATCAGCCCCAGCATTTT. Protein: CSVSTGTGHQPQHF.

The chain uses TRBV5-1 and TRBJ1-3; D possibly corresponds to TRBD1 (5 bases). Trimming took 0 bases from V and 1 from J, leaving 14 bases between them. The length of the CDR3 is 17 residues. The germline CDR1 and CDR2 sequences are SGHRS and YFSETQ. The CDR3 protein is CASSLESLGRSGNTIYF. The DNA of the CDR3 is TGCGCCAGCAGCTTGGAATCCCTGGGGCGGTCTGGAAACACCATATATTTT.

This chain joins TRBV9 and TRBJ2-3, with D maybe TRBD2 (7 bases). Germline V CDR1 and CDR2: SGDLS, YYNGEE. The length of the CDR3 is 18 residues. V gave up 0 bases and J gave up 0 bases, with 17 bases separating them. CDR3 loop: CASSVGPRGASSTDTQYF. The CDR3 nucleotides read TGTGCCAGCAGCGTAGGTCCCCGGGGGGCCTCTAGCACAGATACGCAGTATTTT.

The chain carries TRBV28 and TRBJ2-7; tentative D call: TRBD2 (5 bases). V lost 10 bases to trimming and J lost 0 bases, with 10 bases between them. This CDR3 contains 12 residues. Germline CDR1 reads MDHEN; CDR2 reads SYDVKM. Written as DNA, the CDR3 is TGTGCCATCACGGGGAGCTCCTACGAGCAGTACTTC. Protein: CAITGSSYEQYF.

The V gene is TRBV12-5, the J gene TRBJ2-4; 8 nucleotides align to TRBD1. Germline-derived CDR1 and CDR2 are LGHNT and FRNRAP. This CDR3 has 16 residues. The V gene end was trimmed by 6 bases and the J gene end by 0 bases; junction bases not matched to a gene: 7. The CDR3: CASGDDRGLAKNIQYF. The CDR3, as DNA: TGTGCTAGTGGCGATGACAGGGGCTTAGCCAAAAACATTCAGTACTTC.

This chain links TRBV27 with TRBJ2-3, with TRBD2 as a possible D gene (5 bases). This CDR3 region has 15 residues. V dropped 5 bases and J dropped 1 base, with 13 bases sitting between them. Germline loops: CDR1 MNHEY, CDR2 SMNVEV (reference sequence). CDR3 residues: CASSGRVLGTDTQYF. The CDR3 DNA is TGTGCCAGCAGTGGGCGGGTCCTGGGCACAGATACGCAGTATTTT.

V is TRBV6-5 and J is TRBJ1-2; 12 bases fit TRBD1. The germline gives CDR1 MNHEY, CDR2 SVGAGI. The CDR3 runs to 14 residues. Germline trimming cut 6 bases from V and 8 bases from J; bases unmatched to any gene: 7. The CDR3 coding sequence is TGTGCCAGCAGGCGTCGGGACAGGGGGCTCGGCTACACCTTC. This gives the protein CASRRRDRGLGYTF.

The J gene is TRBJ2-4, the V gene TRBV18; D may be TRBD1 (5 bases). Germline-derived CDR1 and CDR2 are KGHSH and LQKENI. The CDR3 has 16 residues. With 4 bases removed from V and 0 bases from J, the gap between germline ends came to 13 bases. CDR3: CASSRDSSVAKNIQYF. As DNA, the CDR3 is TGTGCCAGCTCACGAGACAGCTCCGTAGCCAAAAACATTCAGTACTTC.

This clone was counted only a few times. The V and J genes are TRBV15 and TRBJ2-7; maybe TRBD1 (6 bases). Trimming left V 3 bases short and J 2 bases short, with 14 bases between. CDR3 length: 15 residues. Germline V CDR1 and CDR2: LNHNV, YYDKDF (reference sequence). The CDR3, as DNA: TGTGCCACCAGCAGCCGGGACACGGAAGCCTACGAGCAGTACTTC. It translates to CATSSRDTEAYEQYF.

The V gene is TRBV27, the J gene TRBJ1-4; D unclear. Germline V gene data show CDR1 as MNHEY and CDR2 as SMNVEV (reference sequence). The CDR3 extends over 13 amino acids. Trimming cost V 2 bases and J 5 bases, with 6 bases left between them. The chain's CDR3 is CASSLVQNEKLFF. CDR3 nucleotides: TGTGCCAGCAGTTTAGTACAGAATGAAAAACTGTTTTTT.

The chain uses TRBV28 and TRBJ2-7, with D perhaps TRBD2 (5 bases). The CDR3 is made up of 13 amino acids. V was pared by 5 bases and J by 4 bases, with 12 bases between. Germline V gives CDR1 MDHEN, CDR2 SYDVKM. The CDR3 here is CASSQGREYEQYF. In DNA form, the CDR3 reads TGTGCCAGCAGTCAAGGTCGGGAATACGAGCAGTACTTC.

DNA of the CDR3: TGTGCCAGCAGCTCCGGGGGGGGCCGCACTGAAGCTTTCTTT. This translates into CASSSGGGRTEAFF. The chain couples TRBV7-6 to TRBJ1-1, with D possibly TRBD1 on 6 matching bases. V lost 4 bases and J 4 bases, leaving 13 bases between the germline ends. The CDR3 loop spans 14 amino acids. Germline assignment: CDR1 SGHVS and CDR2 FNYEAQ.

The V call is TRBV7-2, the J call TRBJ2-1; 9 nucleotides match TRBD1. The CDR3 totals 16 residues. CDR1 is SGHTA and CDR2 is FQGNSA in the germline V gene. Trimming at V came to 1 base and at J to 7 bases, leaving 8 bases not matched to a gene. The CDR3 spells CASSLGTRQGGNEQFF. In DNA form, the CDR3 reads TGTGCCAGCAGCTTAGGGACCAGACAGGGGGGGAATGAGCAGTTCTTC.

The chain couples TRBV6-1 to TRBJ2-1; 8 bases fit TRBD1. The CDR3 covers 14 residues. V was pared by 6 bases and J by 6 bases, with 7 bases of the junction left unmatched. Germline CDR1 MNHNS, CDR2 SASEGT. CDR3 sequence: CASSLQGALNEQFF. The DNA of the CDR3 is TGTGCCAGCAGCTTGCAGGGGGCACTCAATGAGCAGTTCTTC.

The chain combines TRBV6-1 with TRBJ2-7, with 9 bases lining up with TRBD1. This CDR3 comprises 14 residues. V shed 7 bases and J 3 bases; nucleotides not matched to a gene: 7. Germline V gene lookup returns CDR1 MNHNS and CDR2 SASEGT. The CDR3 coding sequence is TGTGCCAGCACCCAGACAGGGGGGATCTACGAGCAGTACTTC. It codes for CASTQTGGIYEQYF.

This chain uses TRBV15 with TRBJ2-7; 7 bases are a match to TRBD1. The CDR3 covers 14 residues. The V and J ends lost 2 bases and 2 bases, in that order; junction bases with no gene match: 3. Per germline, CDR1 LNHNV and CDR2 YYDKDF (reference sequence). The CDR3 spells CATSRPDRAYEQYF. The CDR3 DNA follows: TGTGCCACCAGCAGACCTGACAGGGCCTACGAGCAGTACTTC.

The rearrangement joins TRBV5-1 to TRBJ2-7; 7 bases map to TRBD1. From germline, CDR1 is SGHRS and CDR2 YFSETQ. After removal of 0 bases from V and 2 bases from J, the junction contained 11 bases not matched to a gene. This CDR3 has 17 amino acids. Written as DNA, the CDR3 is TGCGCCAGCAGCTTGGATATTATGTCGGGACAGCCCTACGAGCAGTACTTC. Its translation: CASSLDIMSGQPYEQYF.

The chain has TRBV7-2 and TRBJ1-5; TRBD1 might be the D (5 bases). The CDR3 totals 15 residues. Trimming shortened V by 1 base and J by 0 bases, and 7 bases separated the two germline ends. The V gene's germline CDR1 is SGHTA and CDR2 FQGNSA. The CDR3 DNA is TGTGCCAGCAGCTTAGGGGGCAGTAGCAATCAGCCCCAGCATTTT. Its translation: CASSLGGSSNQPQHF.

The V call is TRBV30, the J call TRBJ2-5, with a possible D match to TRBD2 (7 bases). CDR1 GTSNPN and CDR2 SVGIG come from the germline V gene (reference sequence). V shed 0 bases and J shed 0 bases, with 11 bases lying between them. The CDR3 is 15 residues long. The CDR3 region is CAWSVGGGNQETQYF. The CDR3 DNA reads as TGTGCCTGGAGTGTAGGGGGAGGGAACCAAGAGACCCAGTACTTC.

The chain joins TRBV6-1 to TRBJ2-7, with a tentative D call TRBD2 (6 bases). Germline CDR1 is MNHNS and CDR2 is SASEGT. Trimming left V 2 bases short and J 3 bases short, with 17 bases between. The CDR3 loop spans 16 amino acids. CDR3 residues: CASSEILRGTHYEQYF. Here the CDR3 DNA reads TGTGCCAGCAGTGAAATATTGCGGGGCACTCACTACGAGCAGTACTTC.

The chain has TRBV7-2 and TRBJ1-2; 7 bases align to TRBD1. The CDR3 contains 17 residues. Trimming removed 1 base from V and 4 bases from J; junction bases left unmatched: 12. Germline CDR1 reads SGHTA; CDR2 reads FQGNSA. CDR3 DNA: TGTGCCAGCAGCTTAGACTGGACAGGACCCTATGGCTATGGCTACACCTTC. It yields the protein CASSLDWTGPYGYGYTF.

The chain has TRBV13 and TRBJ2-1; maybe TRBD1 (6 bases). CDR1 and CDR2 (germline): PRHDT, FYEKMQ (reference sequence). Trimming removed 5 bases at V and 9 bases at J, with 20 bases between. This CDR3 region has 15 residues. The CDR3 DNA follows: TGTGCCAGCAGCGCGTGGGACACAGAATCCGGTGAGCAGTTCTTC. It yields the protein CASSAWDTESGEQFF.